These 6 T cell receptor beta chains were sequenced from one sample in a study of OX40 agonist ivuxolimab in advanced cancers. Assay: immunoSEQ multiplex PCR; the TCRdb copy retains only in-frame clones and omits some. Among tens of thousands of clones listed, around 86% were seen once. Here the sequenced sample was CD4+ or CD8+ T cells sorted from blood, taken in a trial of the OX40 agonist ivuxolimab. These receptors all come from an adult with an advanced solid tumor such as melanoma, head and neck, liver or kidney cancer.

The chain links TRBV27 to TRBJ1-2, with 8 bases matching TRBD1. J lost 4 bases, V lost 5 bases, and 6 bases had no gene match. Per the germline V gene, CDR1 is MNHEY and CDR2 is SMNVEV (reference sequence). The CDR3 has 14 amino acids. CDR3 DNA sequence: TGTGCCAGCAGTACGACGACAGGGGTCTATGGCTACACCTTC. Translating gives CASSTTTGVYGYTF.

This sequence joins TRBV5-4 and TRBJ2-3; D remains ambiguous. The CDR3 contains 13 residues. Germline loops: CDR1 SGHNT, CDR2 YYREEE (reference sequence). V lost 4 bases and J lost 5, with 11 bases in between. DNA of the CDR3: TGTGCCAGCAGCCCAAACCGAGAAGATACGCAGTATTTT. Encoded protein: CASSPNREDTQYF.

This chain uses TRBV28 with TRBJ1-2; weak D call: TRBD1 (5 bases). CDR1 MDHEN and CDR2 SYDVKM come from the germline V gene. The V and J ends lost 5 bases and 0 bases respectively, with 10 bases between them. The CDR3 extends over 14 amino acids. This CDR3 is CASSRGRANYGYTF. The CDR3 DNA sequence: TGTGCCAGCAGTAGGGGTAGAGCTAACTATGGCTACACCTTC.

The V gene is TRBV28, the J gene TRBJ2-3; 7 bases align to TRBD1. Germline trimming cut 8 bases from V and 1 base from J; bases unmatched to any gene: 3. Germline V lookup: CDR1 MDHEN, CDR2 SYDVKM. The CDR3 is 13 amino acids. In nucleotides, the CDR3 is TGTGCCAGCCTTCAGGGGGGCACAGATACGCAGTATTTT. Amino acid sequence: CASLQGGTDTQYF.

V is TRBV21-1 and J is TRBJ2-4; the D call in the table, TRBD1, was not verified against the DNA. TRBV21-1 is a listed pseudogene. The CDR3 contains 16 residues. The CDR3 is CASSKRDSLAKNIQYF. Written as DNA, the CDR3 is TGTGCCAGCAGCAAAAGAGACAGCCTAGCCAAAAACATTCAGTACTTC.

The table lists this clone with a few counts. This rearrangement joins TRBV18 to TRBJ1-6; weak D call: TRBD1 (6 bases). From germline, CDR1 is KGHSH and CDR2 LQKENI. Trimming shortened V by 3 bases and J by 0 bases, and 9 bases separated the two germline ends. CDR3 length: 16 amino acids. This chain's CDR3 is CASSPQGSSYNSPLHF. As DNA, the CDR3 is TGTGCCAGCTCACCCCAGGGGAGCTCCTATAATTCACCCCTCCACTTT.